This T cell receptor (beta chain) emerged from a study of shared clonotypes between healthy human individuals. Samples underwent the assay at deep level. The method was immunoSEQ multiplex PCR; TCRdb's version includes in-frame clones alone and lacks a portion of them. This table has about 690,000 clones, less than 95% appearing once. This clone was found many times. This CDR3 is 20 amino acids long. Trimming stripped 2 bases from V and 0 bases from J, with 20 bases between. Germline V lookup: CDR1 SNHLY, CDR2 FYNNEI. Sequenced material: memory CD8+ T cells from PBMCs. Stated subset: CD45RO+ cells pooled with CCR7-negative TemRA cells. The chain employs TRBV2 and TRBJ2-6, with D perhaps assigned TRBD1 or TRBD2 (5 bases each). The TCR originated in a man aged 18 to 35 in good health. Some clones in this sample may be carry-over from other donors' samples. The CDR3, as DNA: TGTGCCAGCAGTGAAATAGTGAGGGGACCGGCAGGCTCTGGGGCCAACGTCCTGACTTTC. Protein: CASSEIVRGPAGSGANVLTF.